This is a list of T cell receptor beta chains from one sample in a study of regulatory T cells in long-lasting Graves disease. In TCRdb, the multiplex PCR reads were re-called with MiXCR into one record per CDR3 protein. Here the sample spans roughly 420,000 distinct CDR3 sequences, roughly 15% being singletons. The material was peripheral blood mononuclear cells (PBMCs), obtained at new diagnosis, from a patient treated with antithyroid drugs. The origin of the receptors is a female donor with Graves disease. CDR3s include the opening cysteine and the closing phenylalanine or tryptophan. The D gene is left open where the match is weak. Clone sizes are given selectively: once, few, many, or a class where the clone is expanded.

D gene,V gene,clone size,J gene,CDR3 DNA,CDR3 protein
.,TRBV30,many,TRBJ1-1,TGTGCCTGGAGTGTTGGGGGCTCGAGACCTGAAGCTTTCTTT,CAWSVGGSRPEAFF
.,TRBV25-1,once,TRBJ2-2,TGTGCCAGCAGCGCTATAGGGGGCGGGGAGCTGTTTTTT,CASSAIGGGELFF
.,TRBV27,many,TRBJ1-2,TGTGCCAGCAGTTTCCCGCCAGGGCCGAGGCCAAGTGGCTACACCTTC,CASSFPPGPRPSGYTF
TRBD1,TRBV4-1,.,TRBJ1-2,TGCGCCAGCAGCCAAGATCTGAGACAGGGGATCTATGGCTACACCTTC,CASSQDLRQGIYGYTF
TRBD2,TRBV6-1,.,TRBJ2-3,TGTGCCAGCAGTGGGAGCGGGGGGGCCCCAGATACGCAGTATTTT,CASSGSGGAPDTQYF
TRBD1,TRBV7-7,.,TRBJ2-5,TGTGCTAGCAGCACAATAGGACAGGGTCTTGTAGAGACCCAGTACTTC,CASSTIGQGLVETQYF
.,TRBV12-3/TRBV12-4,many,TRBJ2-7,TGTGCCAGCAGTCAACAAAGCAGGGGAGGCTACGAGCAGTACTTC,CASSQQSRGGYEQYF
.,TRBV7-6,many,TRBJ1-5,TGTGCCAGCAGCTCCCCGACCGACACTTCCACCGTACATCAGCCCCAGCATTTT,CASSSPTDTSTVHQPQHF
.,TRBV11-2,many,TRBJ2-7,TGTGCCAGCAGCTGGGACGGAGACTACGAGCAGTACTTC,CASSWDGDYEQYF
.,TRBV12-3/TRBV12-4,many,TRBJ1-2,TGTGCCAGCAGTCCATATAACAAATTCACTTACAGCAATTCTTATGGCTACACCTTC,CASSPYNKFTYSNSYGYTF
.,TRBV6-2/TRBV6-3,.,TRBJ2-6,TGTGCCAGCCGCCGATGGCAGGGTGGGTCTGGGGCCAACGTCCTGACTTTC,CASRRWQGGSGANVLTF
TRBD1,TRBV27,.,TRBJ2-5,TGTGCCAGCAGTTTTACAGGGGTAGGAGAGACCCAGTACTTC,CASSFTGVGETQYF
.,TRBV12-3/TRBV12-4,.,TRBJ2-1,TGTGCCAGCATAAAACGGCATGCGGGACGGTTCAATGAGCAGTTCTTC,CASIKRHAGRFNEQFF
.,TRBV5-1,.,TRBJ1-1,TGCGCCAGCAGGGGGGAGATCGGACTGGCTGAAGCTTTCTTT,CASRGEIGLAEAFF
.,TRBV11-2,many,TRBJ2-3,TGTGCCAGCAGCGGGGCCCTGGGCCGGGATACGCAGTATTTT,CASSGALGRDTQYF
TRBD1,TRBV11-2,.,TRBJ2-4,TGTGCCAGCAGCTTGGCGGGGACAGGGGACGGCATTCAGTACTTC,CASSLAGTGDGIQYF
.,TRBV5-4,.,TRBJ1-1,TGTGCCAGCAAGACGGACATTTTGGATGAAGCTTTCTTT,CASKTDILDEAFF
.,TRBV27,many,TRBJ2-1,TGTGCCAGCCGCACGGCACTCTACAATGAGCAGTTCTTC,CASRTALYNEQFF
.,TRBV14,.,TRBJ2-7,TGTGCCAGCAGTCAGGGTTTCTCCTACGAGCAGTACTTC,CASSQGFSYEQYF
TRBD2,TRBV12-3/TRBV12-4,many,TRBJ2-1,TGTGCCAGCAGTTTCGGTCTAGCGGGATCCAATGAGCAGTTCTTC,CASSFGLAGSNEQFF
.,TRBV6-2/TRBV6-3,.,TRBJ2-5,TGTGCCTGTGGGGAAGGCGAGACCCAGTACTTC,CACGEGETQYF
.,TRBV14,.,TRBJ2-1,TGTGCCAGCAGCCAAGTGGCCGTTGAGCAGTTCTTC,CASSQVAVEQFF
.,TRBV28,.,TRBJ1-1,TGTGCCACCAGAAGGACAGCGGCTTTCTTT,CATRRTAAFF
TRBD1,TRBV11-1,few,TRBJ2-7,TGTGCCAGCAGCTCCCGGGACAGGGGAATCTACGAGCAGTACTTC,CASSSRDRGIYEQYF
TRBD1,TRBV11-2,.,TRBJ2-1,TGTGCCAGCAGCTTAGATAGGGGACAGGGAAATGAGCAGTTCTTC,CASSLDRGQGNEQFF
.,TRBV5-5,.,TRBJ1-2,TGTGCCAGCAGCTCAATTCCTGTCTCCTTGGGGCGGGCGCCTTTCTATGGCTACACCTTC,CASSSIPVSLGRAPFYGYTF
TRBD1,TRBV19,.,TRBJ2-1,TGTGCCAGTAGTATTGGCGGACAGGGGCAGTTCTTC,CASSIGGQGQFF
.,TRBV3-2,.,TRBJ2-1,TGTGCCAGCAGCCAAGACCCTCGAGGGCAATACAATGAGCAGTTCTTC,CASSQDPRGQYNEQFF
.,TRBV7-9,many,TRBJ1-2,TGTGCCAGCAGCTTATCTGGACAGCCAATCTATGGCTACACCTTC,CASSLSGQPIYGYTF
.,TRBV10-3,.,TRBJ1-1,TGTGCCATCAGTTCGGGGGATCTCAACACTGAAGCTTTCTTT,CAISSGDLNTEAFF
TRBD2,TRBV10-1,many,TRBJ2-7,TGCGCCAGCAGCGGGATTAGCGGGACGTCCTACGAGCAGTACTTC,CASSGISGTSYEQYF
.,TRBV24-1,few,TRBJ2-1,TGTGCCACCAGTGATTACAGGTCACTTGGGCAGTTCTTC,CATSDYRSLGQFF
.,TRBV7-2,many,TRBJ1-1,TGTGCCAGCTCTCGTACCCCGGGTCTCACTGAAGCTTTCTTT,CASSRTPGLTEAFF
TRBD1,TRBV27,.,TRBJ1-1,TGTGCCAGCACCCCCGGGACAGGGGGGTCTGAAGCTTTCTTT,CASTPGTGGSEAFF
TRBD2,TRBV28,many,TRBJ2-7,TGTGCCAGCAGCTCGCCGCTAGCGGGAGGAGAGCAGTACTTC,CASSSPLAGGEQYF
TRBD2,TRBV4-3,many,TRBJ2-7,TGCGCCAGCAGCCAAGAGCTAGCGGGAGTAGCCGAGCAGTACTTC,CASSQELAGVAEQYF
.,TRBV11-2,.,TRBJ1-1,TGTGCCAGCAGCTTAGGTCCCGGGACCCCCCCCGAAGCTTTCTTT,CASSLGPGTPPEAFF
.,TRBV4-1,few,TRBJ1-1,TGCGCCAGCAGCCGCCTCAGGGGCAACACTGAAGCTTTCTTT,CASSRLRGNTEAFF
.,TRBV7-3,many,TRBJ2-7,TGTGCCAGCAGCCCAGACCCCGTGACCTCAACCTACGAGCAGTACTTC,CASSPDPVTSTYEQYF
.,TRBV7-9,once,TRBJ1-3,TGTGCCAGCAGCCTCCCCGGATCTGGAAACACCATATATTTT,CASSLPGSGNTIYF
.,TRBV5-6,many,TRBJ1-2,TGTGCCAGCAGCCCGATCGGGGGTCATGGCTACACCTTC,CASSPIGGHGYTF
TRBD2,TRBV10-3,many,TRBJ2-2,TGTGCCATCAGTATCCTAGCGGGATCGAACACCGGGGAGCTGTTTTTT,CAISILAGSNTGELFF
TRBD2,TRBV5-4,few,TRBJ2-1,TGTGCCAGCAGCCTAACTAGCGGGAGGGGGGACTCCTACAATGAGCAGTTCTTC,CASSLTSGRGDSYNEQFF
.,TRBV4-3,many,TRBJ1-3,TGCGCCAGCAGCCAAGGGTTGGGGAGTGCGCTCTCTGGAAACACCATATATTTT,CASSQGLGSALSGNTIYF
TRBD2,TRBV12-3/TRBV12-4,many,TRBJ2-3,TGTGCCAGCAGTACCCGGGCGGACGCGGGGGGGGCAGATACGCAGTATTTT,CASSTRADAGGADTQYF
.,TRBV7-9,many,TRBJ2-1,TGTGCCAGCAGCGAGAGGGCCACCTACAATGAGCAGTTCTTC,CASSERATYNEQFF
.,TRBV2,many,TRBJ2-5,TGTGCCAGCAGGATGGGGGCCGAGACCCAGTACTTC,CASRMGAETQYF
TRBD1,TRBV20-1,many,TRBJ1-2,TGCAGTGCTAGGGGGACAGGACAAGTGACCGACTATGGCTACACCTTC,CSARGTGQVTDYGYTF
.,TRBV29-1,many,TRBJ1-1,TGCAGCGTTGATCTGGACAGTAGCAACACTGAAGCTTTCTTT,CSVDLDSSNTEAFF
.,TRBV5-4,many,TRBJ1-2,TGTGCCAGCAGCTTGAGTCCACGTAGCACTAACTATGGCTACACCTTC,CASSLSPRSTNYGYTF